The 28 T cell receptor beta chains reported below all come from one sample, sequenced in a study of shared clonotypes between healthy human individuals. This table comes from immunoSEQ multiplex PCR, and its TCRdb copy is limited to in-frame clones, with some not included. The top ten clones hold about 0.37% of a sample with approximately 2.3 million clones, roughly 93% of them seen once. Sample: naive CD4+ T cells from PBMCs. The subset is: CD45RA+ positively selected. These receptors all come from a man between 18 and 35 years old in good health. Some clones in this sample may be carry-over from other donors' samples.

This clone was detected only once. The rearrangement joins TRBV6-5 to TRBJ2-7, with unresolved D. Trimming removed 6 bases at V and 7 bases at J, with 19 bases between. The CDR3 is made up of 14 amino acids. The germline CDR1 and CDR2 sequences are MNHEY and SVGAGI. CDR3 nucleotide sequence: TGTGCCAGCAGCACGGCCCTCCAGAGCCGGGAGCAGTACTTC. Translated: CASSTALQSREQYF.

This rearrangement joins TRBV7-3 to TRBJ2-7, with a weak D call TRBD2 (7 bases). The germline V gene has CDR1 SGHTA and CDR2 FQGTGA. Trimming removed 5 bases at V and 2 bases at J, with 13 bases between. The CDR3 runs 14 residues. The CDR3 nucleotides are TGTGCCAGCAGCCCGGGGGGCAGGGCCTACGAGCAGTACTTC. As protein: CASSPGGRAYEQYF.

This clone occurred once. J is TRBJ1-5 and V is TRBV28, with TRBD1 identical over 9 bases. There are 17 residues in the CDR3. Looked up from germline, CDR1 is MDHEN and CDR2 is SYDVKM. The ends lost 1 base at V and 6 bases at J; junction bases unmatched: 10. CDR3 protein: CASSLSLWTGVRQPQHF. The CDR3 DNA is TGTGCCAGCAGTTTATCTTTATGGACAGGGGTTCGTCAGCCCCAGCATTTT.

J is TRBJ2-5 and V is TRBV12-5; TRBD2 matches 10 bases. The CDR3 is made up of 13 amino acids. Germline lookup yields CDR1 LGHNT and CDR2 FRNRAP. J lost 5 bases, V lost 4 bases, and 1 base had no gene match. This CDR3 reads CASGSSGSETQYF. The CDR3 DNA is TGTGCTAGTGGTTCTAGCGGGAGTGAGACCCAGTACTTC.

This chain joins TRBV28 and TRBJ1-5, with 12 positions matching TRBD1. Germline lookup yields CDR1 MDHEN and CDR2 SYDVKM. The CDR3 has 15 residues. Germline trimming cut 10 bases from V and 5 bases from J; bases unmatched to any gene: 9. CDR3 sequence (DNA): TGTGCCACCTCGGGACAGGGGGCAGGGGATCAGCCCCAGCATTTT. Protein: CATSGQGAGDQPQHF.

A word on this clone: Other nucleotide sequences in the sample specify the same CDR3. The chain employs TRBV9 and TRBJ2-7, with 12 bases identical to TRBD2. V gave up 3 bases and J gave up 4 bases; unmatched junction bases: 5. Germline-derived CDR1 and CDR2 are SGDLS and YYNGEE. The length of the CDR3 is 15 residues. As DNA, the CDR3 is TGTGCCAGCAGCGCAAGGGGGACTAGCGGGTACGAGCAGTACTTC. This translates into CASSARGTSGYEQYF.

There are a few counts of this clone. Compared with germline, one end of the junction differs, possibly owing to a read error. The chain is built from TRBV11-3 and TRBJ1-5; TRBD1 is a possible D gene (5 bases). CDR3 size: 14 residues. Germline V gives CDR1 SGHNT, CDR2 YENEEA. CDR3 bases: TGTGCCAGCAGCTCCGGGACGGGGGGAATCGAAACGGATTTT. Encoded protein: CASSSGTGGIETDF.

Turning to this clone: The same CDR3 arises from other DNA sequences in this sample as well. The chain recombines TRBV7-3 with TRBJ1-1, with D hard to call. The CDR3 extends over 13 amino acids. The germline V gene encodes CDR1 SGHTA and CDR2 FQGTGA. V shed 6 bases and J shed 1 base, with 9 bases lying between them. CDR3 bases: TGTGCCAGCAGTCCCACCGGGAACACTGAAGCTTTCTTT. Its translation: CASSPTGNTEAFF.

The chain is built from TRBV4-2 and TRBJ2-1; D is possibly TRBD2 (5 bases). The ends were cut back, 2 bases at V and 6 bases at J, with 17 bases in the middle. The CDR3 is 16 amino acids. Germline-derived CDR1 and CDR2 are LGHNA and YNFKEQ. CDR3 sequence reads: CASSQNWLASFNEQFF. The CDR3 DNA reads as TGTGCCAGCAGCCAAAACTGGCTAGCCTCGTTCAATGAGCAGTTCTTC.

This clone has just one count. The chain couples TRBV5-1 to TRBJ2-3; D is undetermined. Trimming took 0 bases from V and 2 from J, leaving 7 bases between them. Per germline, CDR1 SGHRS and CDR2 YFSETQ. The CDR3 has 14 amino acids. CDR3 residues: CASSLEVDTDTQYF. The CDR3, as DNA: TGCGCCAGCAGCTTGGAAGTAGACACAGATACGCAGTATTTT. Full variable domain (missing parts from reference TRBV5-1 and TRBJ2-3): KAGVTQTPRYLIKTRGQQVTLSCSPISGHRSVSWYQQTPGQGLQFLFEYFSETQRNKGNFPGRFSGRQFSNSRSEMNVSTLELGDSALYLCASSLEVDTDTQYFGPGTRLTVL.

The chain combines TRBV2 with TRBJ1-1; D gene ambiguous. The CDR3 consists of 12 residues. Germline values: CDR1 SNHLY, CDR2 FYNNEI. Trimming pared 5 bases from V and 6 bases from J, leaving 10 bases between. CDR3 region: CASSPHGAEAFF. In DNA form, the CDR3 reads TGTGCCAGCAGTCCACACGGGGCTGAAGCTTTCTTT.

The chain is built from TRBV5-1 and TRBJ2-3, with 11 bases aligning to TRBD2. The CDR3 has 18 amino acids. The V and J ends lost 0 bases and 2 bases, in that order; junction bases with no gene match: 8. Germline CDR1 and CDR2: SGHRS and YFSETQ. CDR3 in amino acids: CASSLALLAGVITDTQYF. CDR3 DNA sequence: TGCGCCAGCAGCTTGGCCCTACTAGCGGGAGTTATCACAGATACGCAGTATTTT.

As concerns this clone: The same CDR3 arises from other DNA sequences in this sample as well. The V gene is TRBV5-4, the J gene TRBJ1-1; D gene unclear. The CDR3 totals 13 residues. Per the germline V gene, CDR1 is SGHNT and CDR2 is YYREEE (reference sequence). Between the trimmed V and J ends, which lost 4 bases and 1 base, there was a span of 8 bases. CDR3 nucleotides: TGTGCCAGCAGCCCTACCGGGAACACTGAAGCTTTCTTT. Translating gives CASSPTGNTEAFF.

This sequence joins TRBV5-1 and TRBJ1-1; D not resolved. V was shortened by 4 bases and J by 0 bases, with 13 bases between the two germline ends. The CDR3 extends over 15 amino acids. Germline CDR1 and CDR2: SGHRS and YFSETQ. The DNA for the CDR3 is TGCGCCAGCAGCGCAAGTCCAGGAGTGAACACTGAAGCTTTCTTT. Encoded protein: CASSASPGVNTEAFF.

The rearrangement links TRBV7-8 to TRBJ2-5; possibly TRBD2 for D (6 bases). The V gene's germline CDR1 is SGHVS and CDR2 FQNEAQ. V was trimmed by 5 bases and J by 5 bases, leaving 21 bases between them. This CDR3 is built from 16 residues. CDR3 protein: CASSPAPGGGWETQYF. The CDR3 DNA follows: TGTGCCAGCAGCCCCGCCCCCGGGGGAGGTTGGGAGACCCAGTACTTC.

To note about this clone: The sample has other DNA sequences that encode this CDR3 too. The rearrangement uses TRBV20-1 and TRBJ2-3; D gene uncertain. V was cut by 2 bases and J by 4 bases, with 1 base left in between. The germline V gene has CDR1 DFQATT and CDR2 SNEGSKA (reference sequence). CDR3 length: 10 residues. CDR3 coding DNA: TGCAGTGCTAGATCAGATACGCAGTATTTT. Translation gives CSARSDTQYF.

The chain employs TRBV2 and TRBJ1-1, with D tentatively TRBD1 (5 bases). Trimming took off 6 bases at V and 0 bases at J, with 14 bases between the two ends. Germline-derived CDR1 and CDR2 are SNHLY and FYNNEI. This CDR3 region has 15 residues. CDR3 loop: CASSLRALMNTEAFF. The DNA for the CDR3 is TGTGCCAGCAGCCTCAGGGCTTTGATGAACACTGAAGCTTTCTTT.

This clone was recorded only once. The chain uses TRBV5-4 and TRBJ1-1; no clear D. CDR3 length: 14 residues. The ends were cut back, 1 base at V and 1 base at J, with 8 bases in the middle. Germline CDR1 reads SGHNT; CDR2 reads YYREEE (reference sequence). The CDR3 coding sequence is TGTGCCAGCAGCTTGTTTTCGGGGAACACTGAAGCTTTCTTT. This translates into CASSLFSGNTEAFF.

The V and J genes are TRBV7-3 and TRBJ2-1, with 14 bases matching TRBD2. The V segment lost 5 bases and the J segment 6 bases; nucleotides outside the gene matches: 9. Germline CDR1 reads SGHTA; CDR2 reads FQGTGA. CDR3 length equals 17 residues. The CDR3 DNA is TGTGCCAGCAGCATCGGGACTAGCGGGAGATCCGGCAATGAGCAGTTCTTC. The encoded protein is CASSIGTSGRSGNEQFF.

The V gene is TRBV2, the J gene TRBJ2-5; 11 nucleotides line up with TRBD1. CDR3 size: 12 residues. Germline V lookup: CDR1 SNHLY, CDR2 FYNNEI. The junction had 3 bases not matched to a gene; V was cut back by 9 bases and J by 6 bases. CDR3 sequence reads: CASGDRGKTQYF. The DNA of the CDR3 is TGTGCCAGTGGGGACAGGGGGAAGACCCAGTACTTC.

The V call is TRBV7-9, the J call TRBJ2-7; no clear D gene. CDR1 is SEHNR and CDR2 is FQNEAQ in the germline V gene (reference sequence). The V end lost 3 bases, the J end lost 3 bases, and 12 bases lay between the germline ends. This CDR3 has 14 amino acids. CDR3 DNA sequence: TGTGCCAGCAGCTTCAGTTGGCAGAACTACGAGCAGTACTTC. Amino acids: CASSFSWQNYEQYF.

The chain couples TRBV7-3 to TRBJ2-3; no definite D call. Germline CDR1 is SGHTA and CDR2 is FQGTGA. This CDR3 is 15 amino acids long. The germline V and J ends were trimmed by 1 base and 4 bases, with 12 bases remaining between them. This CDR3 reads CASSLNPAPSDTQYF. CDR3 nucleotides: TGTGCCAGCAGCTTAAATCCTGCTCCCTCAGATACGCAGTATTTT.

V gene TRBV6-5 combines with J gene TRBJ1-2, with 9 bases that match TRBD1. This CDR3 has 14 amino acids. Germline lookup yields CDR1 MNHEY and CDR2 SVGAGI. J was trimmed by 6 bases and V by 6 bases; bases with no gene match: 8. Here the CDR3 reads CASRGLRQGDGYTF. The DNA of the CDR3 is TGTGCCAGCAGAGGGTTGAGACAGGGGGATGGCTACACCTTC.

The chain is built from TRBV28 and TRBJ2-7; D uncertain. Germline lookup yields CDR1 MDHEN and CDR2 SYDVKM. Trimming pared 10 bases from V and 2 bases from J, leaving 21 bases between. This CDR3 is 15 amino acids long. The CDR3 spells CATRGTRSSTYEQYF. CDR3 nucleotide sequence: TGTGCCACCCGAGGAACAAGGTCCTCTACCTACGAGCAGTACTTC.

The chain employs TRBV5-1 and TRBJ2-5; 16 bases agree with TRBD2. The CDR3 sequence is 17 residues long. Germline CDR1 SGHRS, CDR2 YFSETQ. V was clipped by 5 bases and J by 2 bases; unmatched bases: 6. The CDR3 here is CASRRGLAGGIQETQYF. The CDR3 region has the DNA TGCGCCAGCAGGAGGGGACTAGCGGGAGGGATACAAGAGACCCAGTACTTC.

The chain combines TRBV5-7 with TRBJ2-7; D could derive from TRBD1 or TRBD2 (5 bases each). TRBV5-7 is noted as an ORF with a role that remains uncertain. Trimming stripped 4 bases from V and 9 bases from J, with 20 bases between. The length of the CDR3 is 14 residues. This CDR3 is CASSGTEITPGQYF. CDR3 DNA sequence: TGTGCCAGCAGCGGGACCGAAATCACCCCGGGGCAGTACTTC.

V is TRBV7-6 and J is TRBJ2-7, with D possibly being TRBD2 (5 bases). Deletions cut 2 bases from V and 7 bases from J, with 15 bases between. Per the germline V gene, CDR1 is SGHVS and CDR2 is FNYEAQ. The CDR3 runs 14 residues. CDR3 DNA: TGTGCCAGCAGCTTAAGAAAGGGTACGGGGGAGCAGTACTTC. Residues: CASSLRKGTGEQYF.

This CDR3 reads CASSTRTSGYYEQYF. CDR3 coding DNA: TGTGCCAGCAGCACTAGGACTAGCGGTTACTACGAGCAGTACTTC. The V call is TRBV7-2, the J call TRBJ2-7; TRBD2 matches 10 bases. The V and J ends lost 5 bases and 3 bases, in that order; junction bases with no gene match: 7. Germline loops: CDR1 SGHTA, CDR2 FQGNSA. The CDR3 runs to 15 residues.